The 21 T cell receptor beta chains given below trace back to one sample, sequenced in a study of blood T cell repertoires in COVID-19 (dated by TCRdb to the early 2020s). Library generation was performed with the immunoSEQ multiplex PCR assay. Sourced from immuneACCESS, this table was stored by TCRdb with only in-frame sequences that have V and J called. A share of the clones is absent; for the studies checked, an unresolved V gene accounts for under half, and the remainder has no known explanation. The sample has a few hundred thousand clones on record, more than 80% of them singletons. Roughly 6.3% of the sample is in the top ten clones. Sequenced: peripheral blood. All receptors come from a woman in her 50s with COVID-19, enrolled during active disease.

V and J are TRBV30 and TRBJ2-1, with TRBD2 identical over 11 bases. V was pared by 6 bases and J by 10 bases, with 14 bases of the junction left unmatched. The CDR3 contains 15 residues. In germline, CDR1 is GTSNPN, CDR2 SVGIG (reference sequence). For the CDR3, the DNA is TGTGCCTGCCCCGCCGGGACTAGCGGCCTACAGGAGCAGTTCTTC. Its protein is CACPAGTSGLQEQFF.

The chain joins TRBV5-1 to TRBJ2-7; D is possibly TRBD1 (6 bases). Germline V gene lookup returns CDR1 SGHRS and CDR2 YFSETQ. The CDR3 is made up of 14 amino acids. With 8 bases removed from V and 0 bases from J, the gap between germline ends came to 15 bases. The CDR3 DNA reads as TGCGCCAGTCGAGGGGGTCTGAGCTCCTACGAGCAGTACTTC. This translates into CASRGGLSSYEQYF.

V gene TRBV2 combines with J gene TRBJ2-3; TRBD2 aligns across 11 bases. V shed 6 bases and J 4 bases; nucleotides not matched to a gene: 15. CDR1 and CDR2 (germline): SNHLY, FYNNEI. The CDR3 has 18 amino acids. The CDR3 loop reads CASRDGTSGPPRADTQYF. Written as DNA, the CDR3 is TGTGCCAGCAGGGACGGGACTAGCGGCCCACCGAGGGCAGATACGCAGTATTTT.

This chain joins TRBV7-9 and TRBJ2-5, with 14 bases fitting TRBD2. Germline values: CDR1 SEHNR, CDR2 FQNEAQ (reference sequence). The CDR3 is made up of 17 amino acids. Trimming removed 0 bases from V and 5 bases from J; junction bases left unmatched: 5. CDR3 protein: CASSLALGLAGGETQYF. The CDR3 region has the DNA TGTGCCAGCAGCTTAGCGCTCGGACTAGCGGGAGGCGAGACCCAGTACTTC. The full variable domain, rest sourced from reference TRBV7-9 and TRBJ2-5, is DTGVSQNPRHKITKRGQNVTFRCDPISEHNRLYWYRQTLGQGPEFLTYFQNEAQLEKSRLLSDRFSAERPKGSFSTLEIQRTEQGDSAMYLCASSLALGLAGGETQYFGPGTRLLVL.

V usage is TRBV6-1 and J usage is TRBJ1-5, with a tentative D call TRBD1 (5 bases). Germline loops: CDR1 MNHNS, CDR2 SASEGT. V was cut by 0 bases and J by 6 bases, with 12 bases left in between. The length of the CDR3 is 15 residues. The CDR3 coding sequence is TGTGCCAGCAGTGAAGCGGGGGGTTCGGCTCAGCCCCAGCATTTT. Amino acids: CASSEAGGSAQPQHF.

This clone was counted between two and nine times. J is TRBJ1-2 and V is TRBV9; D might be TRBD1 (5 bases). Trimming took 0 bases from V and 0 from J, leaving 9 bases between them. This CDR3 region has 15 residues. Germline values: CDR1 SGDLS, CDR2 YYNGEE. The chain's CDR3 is CASSVDGGANYGYTF. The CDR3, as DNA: TGTGCCAGCAGCGTAGACGGGGGGGCTAACTATGGCTACACCTTC. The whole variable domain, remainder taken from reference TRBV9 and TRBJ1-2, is DSGVTQTPKHLITATGQRVTLRCSPRSGDLSVYWYQQSLDQGLQFLIQYYNGEERAKGNILERFSAQQFPDLHSELNLSSLELGDSALYFCASSVDGGANYGYTFGSGTRLTVV.

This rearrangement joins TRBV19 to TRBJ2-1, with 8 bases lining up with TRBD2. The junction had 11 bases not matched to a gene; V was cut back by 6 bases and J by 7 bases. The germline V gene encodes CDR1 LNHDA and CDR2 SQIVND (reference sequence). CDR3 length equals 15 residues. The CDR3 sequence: CASSLLAAQWNEQFF. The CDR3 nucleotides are TGTGCCAGTAGCTTACTAGCGGCCCAGTGGAATGAGCAGTTCTTC.

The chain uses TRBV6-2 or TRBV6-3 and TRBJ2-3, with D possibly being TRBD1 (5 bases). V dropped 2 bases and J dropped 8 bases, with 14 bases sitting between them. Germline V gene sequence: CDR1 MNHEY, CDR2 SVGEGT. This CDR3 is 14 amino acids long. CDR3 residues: CASSYGRERGTQYF. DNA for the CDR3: TGTGCCAGCAGTTACGGCAGGGAACGTGGTACGCAGTATTTT.

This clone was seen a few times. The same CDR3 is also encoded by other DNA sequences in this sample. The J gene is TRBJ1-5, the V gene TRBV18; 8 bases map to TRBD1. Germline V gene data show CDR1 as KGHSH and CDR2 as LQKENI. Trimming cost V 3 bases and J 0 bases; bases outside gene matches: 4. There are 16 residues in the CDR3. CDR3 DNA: TGTGCCAGCTCACCGGACAGGGTGGATAGCAATCAGCCCCAGCATTTT. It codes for CASSPDRVDSNQPQHF.

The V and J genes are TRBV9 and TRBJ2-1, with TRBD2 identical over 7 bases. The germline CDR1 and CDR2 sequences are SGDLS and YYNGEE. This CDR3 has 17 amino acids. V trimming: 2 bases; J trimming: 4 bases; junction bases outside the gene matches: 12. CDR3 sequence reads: CASSVGGLGGLYNEQFF. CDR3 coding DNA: TGTGCCAGCAGCGTGGGTGGACTAGGCGGGTTGTACAATGAGCAGTTCTTC.

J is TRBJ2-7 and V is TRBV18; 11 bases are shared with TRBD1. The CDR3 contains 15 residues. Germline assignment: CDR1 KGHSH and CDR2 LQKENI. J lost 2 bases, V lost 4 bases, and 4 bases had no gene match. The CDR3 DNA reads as TGTGCCAGCTCACACCCGGGACAGGGGGCCTACGAGCAGTACTTC. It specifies CASSHPGQGAYEQYF.

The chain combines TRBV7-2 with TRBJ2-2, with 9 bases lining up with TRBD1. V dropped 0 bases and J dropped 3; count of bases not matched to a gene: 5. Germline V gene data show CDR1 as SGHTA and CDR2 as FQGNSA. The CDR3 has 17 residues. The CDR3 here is CASSLARTGADTGELFF. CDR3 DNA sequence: TGTGCCAGCAGCTTAGCGAGGACAGGGGCGGACACCGGGGAGCTGTTTTTT. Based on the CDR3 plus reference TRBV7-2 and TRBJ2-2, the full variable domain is GAGVSQSPSNKVTEKGKDVELRCDPISGHTALYWYRQSLGQGLEFLIYFQGNSAPDKSGLPSDRFSAERTGGSVSTLTIQRTQQEDSAVYLCASSLARTGADTGELFFGEGSRLTVL.

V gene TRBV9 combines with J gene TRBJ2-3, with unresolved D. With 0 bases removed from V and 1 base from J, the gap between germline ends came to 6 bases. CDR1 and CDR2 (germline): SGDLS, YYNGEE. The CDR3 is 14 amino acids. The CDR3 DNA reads TGTGCCAGCAGCGTAGGAGGCCGCACAGATACGCAGTATTTT. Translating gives CASSVGGRTDTQYF.

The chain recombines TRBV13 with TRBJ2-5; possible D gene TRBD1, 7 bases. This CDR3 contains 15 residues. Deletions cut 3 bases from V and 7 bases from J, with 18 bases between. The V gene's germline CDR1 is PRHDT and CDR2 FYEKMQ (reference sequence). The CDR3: CASSFGGGAPGTQYF. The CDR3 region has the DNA TGTGCCAGCAGCTTCGGAGGGGGCGCACCCGGGACCCAGTACTTC.

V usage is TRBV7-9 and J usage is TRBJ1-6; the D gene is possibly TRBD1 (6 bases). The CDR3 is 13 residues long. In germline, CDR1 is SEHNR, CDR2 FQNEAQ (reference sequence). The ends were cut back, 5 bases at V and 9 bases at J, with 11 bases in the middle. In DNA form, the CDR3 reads TGTGCCAGCAGCCCAACAGGGATTTCACCCCTCCACTTT. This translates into CASSPTGISPLHF.

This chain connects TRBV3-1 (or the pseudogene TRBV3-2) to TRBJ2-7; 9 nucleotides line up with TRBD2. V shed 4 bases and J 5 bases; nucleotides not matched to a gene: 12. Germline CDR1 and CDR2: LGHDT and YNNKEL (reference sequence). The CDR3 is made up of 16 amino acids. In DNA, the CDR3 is TGTGCCAGCAGCCCTCGGGGGCTAGCGGGGTCAGACGAGCAGTACTTC. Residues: CASSPRGLAGSDEQYF.

Here the CDR3 reads CASRVSYLRPSNYGYTF. CDR3 DNA: TGTGCCAGCAGGGTCTCATATCTGCGCCCGTCTAACTATGGCTACACCTTC. The V call is TRBV19, the J call TRBJ1-2; possibly TRBD1 for D (5 bases). The CDR3 has 17 amino acids. V was cut by 9 bases and J by 0 bases, with 23 bases left in between. Germline values: CDR1 LNHDA, CDR2 SQIVND (reference sequence). Together with reference TRBV19 and TRBJ1-2, the CDR3 gives the full variable domain: DGGITQSPKYLFRKEGQNVTLSCEQNLNHDAMYWYRQDPGQGLRLIYYSQIVNDFQKGDIAEGYSVSREKKESFPLTVTSAQKNPTAFYLCASRVSYLRPSNYGYTFGSGTRLTVV.

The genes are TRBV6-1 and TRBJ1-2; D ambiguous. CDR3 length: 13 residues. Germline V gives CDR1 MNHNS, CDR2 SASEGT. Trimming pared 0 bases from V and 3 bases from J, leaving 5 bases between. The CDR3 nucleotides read TGTGCCAGCAGTGAAGCCGGTGACTATGGCTACACCTTC. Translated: CASSEAGDYGYTF.

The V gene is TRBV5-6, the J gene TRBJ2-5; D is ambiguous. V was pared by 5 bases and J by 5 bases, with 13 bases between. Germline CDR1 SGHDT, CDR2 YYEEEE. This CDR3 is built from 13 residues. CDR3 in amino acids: CASRHFSTETQYF. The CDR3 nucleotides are TGTGCCAGCAGGCACTTCTCCACGGAGACCCAGTACTTC.

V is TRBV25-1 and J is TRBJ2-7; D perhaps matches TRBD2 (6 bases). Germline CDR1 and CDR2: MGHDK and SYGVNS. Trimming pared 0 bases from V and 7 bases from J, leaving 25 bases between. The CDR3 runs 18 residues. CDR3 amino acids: CASSEYAGWGLHAGEQYF. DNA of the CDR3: TGTGCCAGCAGTGAATATGCCGGCTGGGGGTTACATGCGGGAGAGCAGTACTTC.

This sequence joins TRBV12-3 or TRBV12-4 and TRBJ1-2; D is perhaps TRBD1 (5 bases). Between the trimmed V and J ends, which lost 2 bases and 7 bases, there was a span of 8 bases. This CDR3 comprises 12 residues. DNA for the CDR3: TGTGCCAGCAGTTTACAGCAGGGTGGCTACACCTTC. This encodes CASSLQQGGYTF.